These T cell receptor beta chains were read from a single sample in a study of blood T cell repertoires in COVID-19. TCRdb keeps only in-frame clones here, not all; method: immunoSEQ multiplex PCR. The sample includes about 58,000 clones, roughly nine tenths of them seen just once. The specimen sequenced was peripheral blood. All receptors come from a woman aged 65 to 85 with active COVID-19. CDR3s include the opening cysteine and the closing phenylalanine or tryptophan. The D gene is left open where the match is weak. Expanded clones are given a class, and other clones once, few, many or no size at all.

>.|TRBV4-2|TRBJ1-1|.
CASSQDGVNTEAFF
TGTGCCAGCAGCCAAGACGGGGTGAACACTGAAGCTTTCTTT
>.|TRBV7-9|TRBJ1-1|TRBD1
CASGSQGGSNGPDEAFF
TGTGCCAGCGGCAGTCAAGGGGGCTCCAATGGGCCTGATGAAGCTTTCTTT
>.|TRBV28|TRBJ2-1|TRBD2
CASSRSGRETYNEQFF
TGTGCCAGCAGTCGTAGCGGGAGGGAGACCTACAATGAGCAGTTCTTC
>.|TRBV6-1|TRBJ2-2|TRBD2
CASSEGTSWYTGELFF
TGTGCCAGCAGTGAAGGGACTAGCTGGTACACCGGGGAGCTGTTTTTT
>.|TRBV4-1|TRBJ2-1|.
CASSLTPGNEQFF
TGCGCCAGCAGCCTCACCCCAGGTAATGAGCAGTTCTTC
>.|TRBV7-9|TRBJ2-1|.
CASSLVVPNEQFF
TGTGCCAGCAGCTTAGTAGTCCCCAATGAGCAGTTCTTC
>.|TRBV20-1|TRBJ2-1|.
CSVRHREQFF
TGCAGTGTCAGGCATAGGGAGCAGTTCTTC
>.|TRBV7-9|TRBJ2-1|.
CASSLGTTVWNEQFF
TGTGCCAGCAGCTTAGGGACTACAGTGTGGAATGAGCAGTTCTTC
>.|TRBV19|TRBJ1-2|TRBD1
CASTPQGQGAGYGYTF
TGTGCCAGTACCCCACAGGGACAGGGGGCTGGCTATGGCTACACCTTC
>.|TRBV19|TRBJ2-1|.
CASSPRFGEFWNEQFF
TGTGCCAGTAGTCCTCGATTCGGGGAGTTTTGGAATGAGCAGTTCTTC
>.|TRBV7-2|TRBJ2-1|TRBD2
CASSLSLAGVNEQFF
TGTGCCAGCAGCTTGAGTCTAGCGGGAGTCAATGAGCAGTTCTTC
>few|TRBV7-9|TRBJ1-6|TRBD1
CASSETGNSPLHF
TGTGCCAGCAGTGAGACAGGGAATTCACCCCTCCACTTT
>once|TRBV6-6|TRBJ2-3|TRBD2
CASRGTSGPDTQYF
TGTGCCAGCAGAGGGACTAGCGGCCCAGATACGCAGTATTTT
>.|TRBV2|TRBJ1-1|TRBD1
CALLLQPGQGPLGTEAFF
TGTGCTTTGCTACTACAACCGGGACAGGGGCCTTTAGGAACTGAAGCTTTCTTT
>few|TRBV19|TRBJ1-4|TRBD1
CASSNRDRGLNEKLFF
TGTGCCAGTAGTAACCGGGACAGAGGACTTAATGAAAAACTGTTTTTT
>.|TRBV9|TRBJ2-3|TRBD2
CASSVVGTSGTDTQYF
TGTGCCAGCAGCGTAGTCGGGACTAGCGGTACAGATACGCAGTATTTT
>.|TRBV7-6|TRBJ2-7|TRBD2
CASSPASGTGEQYF
TGTGCCAGCAGCCCCGCTAGCGGGACTGGCGAGCAGTACTTC
>.|TRBV29-1|TRBJ1-1|.
CSVEDYLEAFF
TGCAGCGTTGAAGATTATCTTGAAGCTTTCTTT
>few|TRBV30|TRBJ1-2|.
CAWSDLDGGYGYTF
TGTGCCTGGAGTGACCTGGACGGGGGCTATGGCTACACCTTC
>.|TRBV5-4|TRBJ2-5|.
CASRRYQETQYF
TGTGCCAGCAGACGGTACCAAGAGACCCAGTACTTC
>.|TRBV12-5|TRBJ1-3|.
CASGLWQGSGNTIYF
TGTGCTAGTGGTTTGTGGCAGGGCTCTGGAAACACCATATATTTT
>.|TRBV6-1|TRBJ2-1|.
CASSEHAGEGGEQFF
TGTGCCAGCAGTGAACACGCGGGAGAAGGGGGTGAGCAGTTCTTC
>.|TRBV5-6|TRBJ1-2|.
CASTPGEGGYTF
TGTGCCAGCACCCCTGGGGAGGGTGGCTACACCTTC
>.|TRBV10-1|TRBJ2-2|TRBD1
CASSPGGTGELFF
TGCGCCAGCTCCCCAGGGGGCACCGGGGAGCTGTTTTTT
>once|TRBV13|TRBJ2-7|.
CASSSGLGRSYEQYF
TGTGCCAGCAGCTCTGGGCTGGGGCGGTCCTACGAGCAGTACTTC
>.|TRBV28|TRBJ1-2|.
CASSFSGEVYGYTF
TGTGCCAGCAGTTTTAGCGGAGAGGTCTATGGCTACACCTTC
>.|TRBV7-9|TRBJ2-7|TRBD2
CASSPRLAGASEQYF
TGTGCCAGCAGCCCAAGACTAGCGGGAGCCAGCGAGCAGTACTTC
>.|TRBV19|TRBJ2-5|TRBD2
CASSRLAGKQETQYF
TGTGCCAGTAGCAGACTAGCGGGCAAGCAAGAGACCCAGTACTTC
>.|TRBV11-1|TRBJ2-5|.
CASSLEAGGIETQYF
TGTGCCAGCAGCTTAGAGGCAGGGGGGATAGAGACCCAGTACTTC
>once|TRBV4-1|TRBJ2-1|.
CASSRSVITYNEQFF
TGCGCCAGCAGCCGTAGCGTAATTACCTACAATGAGCAGTTCTTC
>.|TRBV6-5|TRBJ2-7|TRBD1
CASSWTGEGEQYF
TGTGCCAGCAGTTGGACAGGGGAGGGGGAGCAGTACTTC
>.|TRBV7-8|TRBJ2-2|TRBD1
CAINPGQPNTGELFF
TGTGCCATTAATCCGGGACAGCCCAACACCGGGGAGCTGTTTTTT
>.|TRBV15|TRBJ1-2|.
CATSREGTRTNYGYTF
TGTGCCACCAGCAGAGAAGGGACACGGACTAACTATGGCTACACCTTC
>.|TRBV5-1|TRBJ2-7|.
CASSSTGPHYEQYF
TGCGCCAGCAGTTCGACAGGACCGCACTACGAGCAGTACTTC
>.|TRBV19|TRBJ1-2|TRBD1
CASSYTTGPNYGYTF
TGTGCCAGTAGTTACACGACAGGGCCGAACTATGGCTACACCTTC
>.|TRBV19|TRBJ2-2|TRBD1
CASSNRDRGTGGELFF
TGTGCCAGTAGTAACCGGGACAGGGGAACGGGCGGGGAGCTGTTTTTT
>.|TRBV4-2|TRBJ2-5|TRBD1
CASSQGVRDSDSETQYF
TGTGCCAGCAGCCAAGGCGTTCGGGACAGTGATTCGGAGACCCAGTACTTC
>once|TRBV3-1/TRBV3-2|TRBJ2-5|.
CASSQSRELLETQYF
TGTGCCAGCAGCCAGAGTCGTGAGTTGCTGGAGACCCAGTACTTC
>.|TRBV5-1|TRBJ2-2|.
CASTLRAQNTGELFF
TGCGCCAGCACCCTTCGAGCGCAGAACACCGGGGAGCTGTTTTTT
>.|TRBV28|TRBJ1-6|.
CASSAGYQGNSPLHF
TGTGCCAGCAGTGCAGGGTACCAGGGTAATTCACCCCTCCACTTT
>.|TRBV19|TRBJ2-7|.
CASSIEVLSEQYF
TGTGCCAGTAGTATAGAGGTCCTGAGCGAGCAGTACTTC
>once|TRBV7-9|TRBJ1-4|.
CASSDSGVYDEKLFF
TGTGCCAGCTCCGACTCGGGGGTATATGATGAAAAACTGTTTTTT
>.|TRBV14|TRBJ2-1|.
CASSQARRVAFF
TGTGCCAGCAGCCAAGCAAGGAGGGTGGCGTTCTTC
>.|TRBV7-3|TRBJ1-5|TRBD1
CASSLTGDSSWPQHF
TGTGCCAGCAGCTTAACTGGGGACAGTAGCTGGCCCCAGCATTTT
>.|TRBV7-3|TRBJ2-3|TRBD2
CASSLGTSGSTDTQYF
TGTGCCAGCAGCCTCGGGACTAGCGGGAGCACAGATACGCAGTATTTT
>.|TRBV5-6|TRBJ1-6|.
CASRATEPYNSPLHF
TGTGCCAGCAGGGCGACAGAGCCCTATAATTCACCCCTCCACTTT